This T cell receptor beta chain was sequenced in a study of regulatory T cells in long-lasting Graves disease. To make TCR beta libraries, researchers used iRepertoire HTBI primers and Arm-PCR of CDR3 regions. TCRdb analysed the multiplex PCR reads with MiXCR anew, one entry per CDR3 protein. The sample carries a few hundred thousand distinct CDR3 sequences, around a quarter recorded once. Time point of the sample: persistent/refractory GD, antithyroid drugs over 5 years with positive TRAb. TCR sequences were obtained from RNA taken from PBMCs. The receptor was isolated from a female donor with Graves disease. The sequences come from peripheral blood mononuclear cells (PBMCs), collected when the disease was refractory, from a patient treated with antithyroid drugs.

The CDR3 region has the DNA TGTGCCAGCTCACCCCCGACAGTGAAGGGTGAAAAACTGTTTTTT. Translated: CASSPPTVKGEKLFF. The chain employs TRBV18 and TRBJ1-4, with D possibly being TRBD1 (5 bases). Germline-derived CDR1 and CDR2 are KGHSH and LQKENI. CDR3 length: 15 residues. V lost 3 bases, J lost 7 bases, and 15 bases lay in between.